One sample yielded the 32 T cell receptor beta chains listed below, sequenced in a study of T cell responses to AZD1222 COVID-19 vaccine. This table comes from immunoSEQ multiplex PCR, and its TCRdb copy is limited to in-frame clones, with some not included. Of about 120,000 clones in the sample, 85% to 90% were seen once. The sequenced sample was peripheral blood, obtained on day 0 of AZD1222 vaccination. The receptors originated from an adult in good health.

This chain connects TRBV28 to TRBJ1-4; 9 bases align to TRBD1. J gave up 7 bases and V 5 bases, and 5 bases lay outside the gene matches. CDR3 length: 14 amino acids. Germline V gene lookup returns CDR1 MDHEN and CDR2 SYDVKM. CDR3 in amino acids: CASSHRGPGEKLFF. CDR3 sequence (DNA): TGTGCCAGCAGTCACAGGGGGCCTGGTGAAAAACTGTTTTTT.

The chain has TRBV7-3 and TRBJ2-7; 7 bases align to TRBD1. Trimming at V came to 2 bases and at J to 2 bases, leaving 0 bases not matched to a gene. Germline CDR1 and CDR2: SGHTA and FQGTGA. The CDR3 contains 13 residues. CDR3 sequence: CASSLGTAYEQYF. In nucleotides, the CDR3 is TGTGCCAGCAGCTTAGGGACAGCCTACGAGCAGTACTTC.

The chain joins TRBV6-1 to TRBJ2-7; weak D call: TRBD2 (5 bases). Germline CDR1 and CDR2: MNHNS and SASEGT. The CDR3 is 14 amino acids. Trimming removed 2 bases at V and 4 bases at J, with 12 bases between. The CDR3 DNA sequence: TGTGCCAGCAGTGAATGGGCCGGAGGATACGAGCAGTACTTC. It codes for CASSEWAGGYEQYF.

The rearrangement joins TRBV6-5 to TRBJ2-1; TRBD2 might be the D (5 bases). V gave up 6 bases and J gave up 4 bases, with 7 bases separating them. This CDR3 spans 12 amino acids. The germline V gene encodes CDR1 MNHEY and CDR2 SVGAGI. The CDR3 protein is CASSRTYNEQFF. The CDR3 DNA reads TGTGCCAGCAGCCGGACTTACAATGAGCAGTTCTTC.

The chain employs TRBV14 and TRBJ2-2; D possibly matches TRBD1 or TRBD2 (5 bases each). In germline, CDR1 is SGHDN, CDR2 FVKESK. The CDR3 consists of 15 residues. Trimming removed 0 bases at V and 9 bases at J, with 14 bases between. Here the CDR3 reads CASSQDRGSHRELFF. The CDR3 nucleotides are TGTGCCAGCAGCCAAGATCGGGGCAGCCACAGGGAGCTGTTTTTT.

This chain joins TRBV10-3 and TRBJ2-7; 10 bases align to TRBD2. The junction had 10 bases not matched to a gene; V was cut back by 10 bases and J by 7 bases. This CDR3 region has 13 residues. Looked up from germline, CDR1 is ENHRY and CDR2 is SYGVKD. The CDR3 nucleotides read TGTGCCACCGAGCGGGAGGGCCTAGGGGAGCAGTACTTC. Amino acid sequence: CATEREGLGEQYF.

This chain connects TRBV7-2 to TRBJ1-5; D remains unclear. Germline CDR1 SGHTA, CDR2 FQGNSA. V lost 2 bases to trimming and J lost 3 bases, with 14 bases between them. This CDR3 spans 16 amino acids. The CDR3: CASSLSAPTANQPQHF. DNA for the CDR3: TGTGCCAGCAGCTTAAGCGCCCCGACTGCCAATCAGCCCCAGCATTTT.

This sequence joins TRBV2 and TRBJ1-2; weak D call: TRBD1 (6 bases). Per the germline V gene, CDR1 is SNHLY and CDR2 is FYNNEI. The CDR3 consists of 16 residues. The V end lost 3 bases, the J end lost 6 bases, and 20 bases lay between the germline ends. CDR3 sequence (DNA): TGTGCCAGCAGTGATAATCGGGGGGCGCTGAGAAATGGCTACACCTTC. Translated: CASSDNRGALRNGYTF.

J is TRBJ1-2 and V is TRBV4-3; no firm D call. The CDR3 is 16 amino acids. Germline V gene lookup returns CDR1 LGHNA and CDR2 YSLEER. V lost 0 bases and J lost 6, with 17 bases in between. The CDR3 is CASSQDQWQDRHGYTF. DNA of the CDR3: TGCGCCAGCAGCCAAGATCAATGGCAGGACCGACATGGCTACACCTTC.

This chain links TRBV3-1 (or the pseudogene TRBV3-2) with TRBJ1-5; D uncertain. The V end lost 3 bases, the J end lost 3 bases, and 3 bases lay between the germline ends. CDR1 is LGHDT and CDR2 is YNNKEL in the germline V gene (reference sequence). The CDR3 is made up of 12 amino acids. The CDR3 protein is CASSHLNQPQHF. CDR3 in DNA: TGTGCCAGCAGCCACCTCAATCAGCCCCAGCATTTT.

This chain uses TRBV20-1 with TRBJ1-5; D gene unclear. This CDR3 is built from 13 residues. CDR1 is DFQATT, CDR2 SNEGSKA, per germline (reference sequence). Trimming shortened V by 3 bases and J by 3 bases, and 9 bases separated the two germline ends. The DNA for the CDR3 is TGCAGTGCTAGTTTGGGGAACAATCAGCCCCAGCATTTT. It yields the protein CSASLGNNQPQHF.

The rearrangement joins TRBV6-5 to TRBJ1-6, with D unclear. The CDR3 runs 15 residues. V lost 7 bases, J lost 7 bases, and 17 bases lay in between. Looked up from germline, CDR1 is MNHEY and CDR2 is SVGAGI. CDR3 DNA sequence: TGTGCCAGCAAGGGCCGTTCACTCCTGAATTCACCCCTCCACTTT. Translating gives CASKGRSLLNSPLHF.

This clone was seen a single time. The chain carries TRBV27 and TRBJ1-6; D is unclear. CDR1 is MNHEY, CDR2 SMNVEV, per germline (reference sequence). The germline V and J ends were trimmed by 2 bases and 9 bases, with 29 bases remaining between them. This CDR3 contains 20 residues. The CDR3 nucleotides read TGTGCCAGCAGTTTACAGGATCCTGCCGAGTGGGGAGCCTTCCCTTCACCCCTCCACTTT. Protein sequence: CASSLQDPAEWGAFPSPLHF.

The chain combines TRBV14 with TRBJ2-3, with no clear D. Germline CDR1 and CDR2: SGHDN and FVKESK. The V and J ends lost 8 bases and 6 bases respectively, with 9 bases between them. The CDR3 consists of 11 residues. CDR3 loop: CASARTDTQYF. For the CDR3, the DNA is TGTGCCAGCGCAAGGACGGATACGCAGTATTTT.

CDR3 residues: CASSSRDLRGTQYF. The CDR3 nucleotides read TGTGCCAGCAGCTCCCGGGACCTGAGGGGGACCCAGTACTTC. V usage is TRBV7-2 and J usage is TRBJ2-5; D may be TRBD1 or TRBD2 (5 bases each). V was pared by 4 bases and J by 7 bases, with 16 bases between. Germline CDR1 and CDR2: SGHTA and FQGNSA. The CDR3 runs 14 residues.

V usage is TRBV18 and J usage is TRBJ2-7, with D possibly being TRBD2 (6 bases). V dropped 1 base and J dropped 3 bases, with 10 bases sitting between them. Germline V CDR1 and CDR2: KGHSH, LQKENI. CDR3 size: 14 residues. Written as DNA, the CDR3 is TGTGCCAGCTCACCACTCACGGGGGACTACGAGCAGTACTTC. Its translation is CASSPLTGDYEQYF.

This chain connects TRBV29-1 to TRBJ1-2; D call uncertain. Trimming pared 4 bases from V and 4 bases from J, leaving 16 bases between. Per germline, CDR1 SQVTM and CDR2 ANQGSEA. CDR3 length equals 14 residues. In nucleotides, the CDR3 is TGCAGCGTTGGCACAGTCGGGGAGACCTATGGCTACACCTTC. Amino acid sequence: CSVGTVGETYGYTF.

Written as DNA, the CDR3 is TGTGCCAGCCGATCGGGACAGGGGGCGTACAATGGCTACACCTTC. It is translated as CASRSGQGAYNGYTF. This rearrangement joins TRBV28 to TRBJ1-2; 12 bases line up with TRBD1. The V gene end was trimmed by 8 bases and the J gene end by 6 bases; junction bases not matched to a gene: 10. Germline V gene sequence: CDR1 MDHEN, CDR2 SYDVKM. The CDR3 is 15 amino acids.

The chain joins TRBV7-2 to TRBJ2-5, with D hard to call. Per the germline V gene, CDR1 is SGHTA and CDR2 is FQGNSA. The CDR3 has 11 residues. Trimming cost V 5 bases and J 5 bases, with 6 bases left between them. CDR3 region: CASSARETQYF. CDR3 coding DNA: TGTGCCAGCAGCGCCCGGGAGACCCAGTACTTC.

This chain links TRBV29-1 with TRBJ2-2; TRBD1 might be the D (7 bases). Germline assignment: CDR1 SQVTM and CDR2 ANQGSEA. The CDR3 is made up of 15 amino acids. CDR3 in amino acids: CSVFQGGAGTGELFF. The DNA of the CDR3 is TGCAGTGTCTTCCAGGGGGGCGCGGGGACCGGGGAGCTGTTTTTT.

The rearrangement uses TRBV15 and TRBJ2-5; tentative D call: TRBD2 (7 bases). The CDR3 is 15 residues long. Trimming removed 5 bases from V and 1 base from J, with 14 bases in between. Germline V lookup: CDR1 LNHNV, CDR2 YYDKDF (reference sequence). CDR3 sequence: CATSFAGAAQETQYF. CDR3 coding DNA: TGTGCCACCAGCTTCGCGGGGGCTGCCCAAGAGACCCAGTACTTC.

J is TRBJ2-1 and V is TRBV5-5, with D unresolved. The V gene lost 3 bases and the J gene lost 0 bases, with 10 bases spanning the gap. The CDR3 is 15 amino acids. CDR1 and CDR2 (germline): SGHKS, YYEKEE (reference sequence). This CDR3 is CASSWAQSSYNEQFF. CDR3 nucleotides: TGTGCCAGCAGCTGGGCACAGAGCTCCTACAATGAGCAGTTCTTC.

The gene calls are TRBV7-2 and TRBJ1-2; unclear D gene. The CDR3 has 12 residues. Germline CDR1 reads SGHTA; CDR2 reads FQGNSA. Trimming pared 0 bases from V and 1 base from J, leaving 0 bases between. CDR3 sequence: CASSLANYGYTF. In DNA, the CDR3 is TGTGCCAGCAGCTTAGCTAACTATGGCTACACCTTC.

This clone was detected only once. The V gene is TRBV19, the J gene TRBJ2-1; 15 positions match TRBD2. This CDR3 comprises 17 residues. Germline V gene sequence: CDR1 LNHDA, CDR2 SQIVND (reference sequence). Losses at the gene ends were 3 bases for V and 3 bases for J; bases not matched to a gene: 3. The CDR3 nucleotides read TGTGCCAGTAGTATTGGACTAGCGGGAGGGAGCTACAATGAGCAGTTCTTC. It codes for CASSIGLAGGSYNEQFF.

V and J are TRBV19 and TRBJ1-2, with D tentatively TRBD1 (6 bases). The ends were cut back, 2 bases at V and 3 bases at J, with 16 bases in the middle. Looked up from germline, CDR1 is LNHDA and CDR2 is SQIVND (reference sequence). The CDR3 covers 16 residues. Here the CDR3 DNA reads TGTGCCAGTAGTATAACGCCAGGGGCGAACGACTATGGCTACACCTTC. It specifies CASSITPGANDYGYTF. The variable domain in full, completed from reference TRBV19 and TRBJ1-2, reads DGGITQSPKYLFRKEGQNVTLSCEQNLNHDAMYWYRQDPGQGLRLIYYSQIVNDFQKGDIAEGYSVSREKKESFPLTVTSAQKNPTAFYLCASSITPGANDYGYTFGSGTRLTVV.

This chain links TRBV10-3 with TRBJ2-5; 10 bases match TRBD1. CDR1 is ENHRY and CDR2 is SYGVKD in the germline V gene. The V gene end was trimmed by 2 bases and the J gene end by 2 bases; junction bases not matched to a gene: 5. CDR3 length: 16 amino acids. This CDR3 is CAISEGLGQGQETQYF. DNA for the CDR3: TGTGCCATCAGTGAGGGATTGGGACAGGGGCAAGAGACCCAGTACTTC.

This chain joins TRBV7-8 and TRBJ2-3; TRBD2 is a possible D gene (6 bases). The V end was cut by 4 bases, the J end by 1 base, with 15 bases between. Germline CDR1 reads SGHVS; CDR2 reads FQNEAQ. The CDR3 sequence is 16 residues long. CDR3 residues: CASSSRQSGGTDTQYF. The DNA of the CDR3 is TGTGCCAGCAGCTCAAGACAGTCGGGGGGCACAGATACGCAGTATTTT.

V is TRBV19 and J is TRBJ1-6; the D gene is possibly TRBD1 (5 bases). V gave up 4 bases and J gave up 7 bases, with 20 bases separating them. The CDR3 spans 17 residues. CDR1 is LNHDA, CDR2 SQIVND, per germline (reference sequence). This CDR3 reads CASSTYNRDGKNSPLHF. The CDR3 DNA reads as TGTGCCAGTAGTACCTACAACCGGGACGGAAAAAATTCACCCCTCCACTTT.

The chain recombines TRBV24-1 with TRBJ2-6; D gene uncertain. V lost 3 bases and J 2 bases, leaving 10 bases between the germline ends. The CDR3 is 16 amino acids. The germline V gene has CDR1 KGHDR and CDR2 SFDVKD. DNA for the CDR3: TGTGCCACCAGTGATCCCGCCGGAACTGGGGCCAACGTCCTGACTTTC. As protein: CATSDPAGTGANVLTF.

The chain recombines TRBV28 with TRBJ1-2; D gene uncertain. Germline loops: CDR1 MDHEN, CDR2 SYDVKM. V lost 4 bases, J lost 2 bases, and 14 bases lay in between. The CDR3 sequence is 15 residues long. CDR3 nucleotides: TGTGCCAGCAGTTCCTCTTCACGTGCAAACTATGGCTACACCTTC. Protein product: CASSSSSRANYGYTF.

CDR3 sequence (DNA): TGTGCCAGCAAGAGGGGGGCGAACACTGAAGCTTTCTTT. It specifies CASKRGANTEAFF. This rearrangement joins TRBV28 to TRBJ1-1, with D perhaps matching TRBD1 (6 bases). The germline V gene has CDR1 MDHEN and CDR2 SYDVKM. V lost 7 bases and J 1 base, leaving 10 bases between the germline ends. The length of the CDR3 is 13 residues.

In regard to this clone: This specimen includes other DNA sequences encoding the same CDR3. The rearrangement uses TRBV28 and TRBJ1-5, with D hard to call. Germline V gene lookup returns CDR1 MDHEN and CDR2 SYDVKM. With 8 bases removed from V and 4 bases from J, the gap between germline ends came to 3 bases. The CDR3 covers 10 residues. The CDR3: CASGNQPQHF. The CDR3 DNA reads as TGTGCCAGCGGAAATCAGCCCCAGCATTTT.